What follows are 5 T cell receptor beta chains derived from one specimen sequenced in a study of patients and donors after allogeneic stem cell transplantation. One entry per CDR3 protein results from TCRdb running MiXCR on the RT-PCR reads. The data hold under 200,000 distinct CDR3 sequences, with approximately 22% observed a single time. Input material: blood, either unsorted or a sorted T cell fraction (not recorded which). The receptors derive from a human donor who was either an allogeneic HSCT recipient or a stem cell or donor lymphocyte infusion donor (not recorded which). It is not recorded whose cells these are; they may come from a transplant donor.

This clonotype was seen many times. The chain links TRBV6-5 to TRBJ1-5; a possible D gene is TRBD1 (6 bases). The CDR3 loop spans 13 amino acids. Per the germline V gene, CDR1 is MNHEY and CDR2 is SVGAGI. The V and J ends lost 5 bases and 5 bases respectively, with 10 bases between them. The CDR3 DNA reads TGTGCCAGCAGTCCGCGGACAGATCAGCCCCAGCATTTT. Translated: CASSPRTDQPQHF.

V is TRBV5-1 and J is TRBJ2-7, with D perhaps matching TRBD1 (6 bases). This CDR3 is built from 15 residues. In germline, CDR1 is SGHRS, CDR2 YFSETQ. The V end lost 2 bases, the J end lost 0 bases, and 12 bases lay between the germline ends. The CDR3 nucleotides are TGCGCCAGCAGCTTTCGACAGGCAAGCTCCTACGAGCAGTACTTC. This gives the protein CASSFRQASSYEQYF.

This clonotype was detected many times. The chain employs TRBV7-9 and TRBJ1-3, with D uncertain. This CDR3 has 14 residues. Trimming left V 5 bases short and J 4 bases short, with 12 bases between. Germline-derived CDR1 and CDR2 are SEHNR and FQNEAQ (reference sequence). The CDR3 reads CASSNVGAGNTIYF. CDR3 nucleotide sequence: TGTGCCAGCAGCAACGTTGGAGCAGGAAACACCATATATTTT.

The chain couples TRBV7-2 to TRBJ2-3; D is undetermined. In germline, CDR1 is SGHTA, CDR2 FQGNSA. Trimming took 6 bases from V and 1 from J, leaving 8 bases between them. CDR3 length: 13 residues. CDR3 in amino acids: CASSRSRTDTQYF. CDR3 DNA sequence: TGTGCCAGCAGTAGGAGCCGCACAGATACGCAGTATTTT.

The chain uses TRBV11-2 and TRBJ2-1; 7 bases fit TRBD1. V lost 1 base to trimming and J lost 10 bases; unmatched junction nucleotides: 16. The CDR3 has 17 amino acids. Germline CDR1 SGHAT, CDR2 FQNNGV. The CDR3 spells CASSLVLQQGKNFEQFF. CDR3 DNA: TGTGCCAGCAGCTTAGTACTACAACAGGGGAAAAACTTCGAGCAGTTCTTC.